The 21 T cell receptor beta chains presented below share a single source sample, sequenced in a study of shared clonotypes between healthy human individuals (dated by TCRdb to about 2020). To prepare the library, the immunoSEQ multiplex PCR assay was applied. TCRdb provides this immuneACCESS table in a form limited to in-frame rearrangements. Some clones are lacking; in checked studies, under half of them reflect an unresolved V gene, and why the rest are absent is not known. The sample includes approximately 1,000,000 clones, with roughly 80% observed a single time. The ten biggest clones cover roughly 0.83% of the sample. The sequenced sample consisted of memory CD4+ T cells from PBMCs. Interpreted using the paper, the cell subset or site label stands for: CD45RA-negative fraction. The receptors come from a man younger than 30 in good health. Some clones in this sample may be carry-over from other donors' samples.

The chain links TRBV19 to TRBJ1-5, with D possibly being TRBD1 (6 bases). Germline V gene sequence: CDR1 LNHDA, CDR2 SQIVND (reference sequence). Trimming cost V 9 bases and J 1 base, with 13 bases left between them. The CDR3 spans 14 residues. Here the CDR3 reads CARWTETSNQPQHF. CDR3 bases: TGTGCCAGATGGACAGAAACCAGCAATCAGCCCCAGCATTTT.

This clone has a handful of counts. This sequence joins TRBV4-3 and TRBJ2-1, with 7 bases matching TRBD1. The length of the CDR3 is 16 residues. The germline V gene encodes CDR1 LGHNA and CDR2 YSLEER. Germline trimming cut 3 bases from V and 12 bases from J; bases unmatched to any gene: 17. The CDR3 region has the DNA TGCGCCAGCAGCCAGCGACCGGGACAGTCTTTTGGTGCGCAGTTCTTC. Translation: CASSQRPGQSFGAQFF.

This chain connects TRBV4-2 to TRBJ2-2; D unclear. The V and J ends lost 0 bases and 4 bases respectively, with 6 bases between them. The germline CDR1 and CDR2 sequences are LGHNA and YNFKEQ. The CDR3 consists of 14 residues. CDR3 bases: TGTGCCAGCAGCCAAGATGCTGGCACCGGGGAGCTGTTTTTT. It is translated as CASSQDAGTGELFF.

The CDR3 protein is CASSWQREGLFNEQFF. CDR3 coding DNA: TGTGCCAGCTCCTGGCAGCGGGAGGGCCTGTTCAATGAGCAGTTCTTC. This chain links TRBV5-6 with TRBJ2-1; TRBD2 matches at 10 bases. Germline-derived CDR1 and CDR2 are SGHDT and YYEEEE. This CDR3 spans 16 amino acids. J lost 6 bases, V lost 7 bases, and 13 bases had no gene match.

V gene TRBV6-1 combines with J gene TRBJ2-5; TRBD2 aligns across 10 bases. There are 16 residues in the CDR3. The germline V gene encodes CDR1 MNHNS and CDR2 SASEGT. Unmatched junction bases numbered 9, after V lost 4 bases and J lost 4 bases. The CDR3 nucleotides read TGTGCCAGCAGTGTTGCAGCGGGAGGGCCATCAGAGACCCAGTACTTC. Residues: CASSVAAGGPSETQYF.

A remark on this clone: This may be a read error, as it is one base from a much larger clone. Other DNA sequences in the sample encode the same CDR3. V usage is TRBV7-2 and J usage is TRBJ1-3; no clear D gene. Germline assignment: CDR1 SGHTA and CDR2 FQGNSA. V dropped 1 base and J dropped 0 bases, with 4 bases sitting between them. The CDR3 loop spans 14 amino acids. The CDR3 DNA is TGTGCCAGCAGCTTAGAGAGCTCTGGAAACACCATATATTTT. Encoded protein: CASSLESSGNTIYF. Supplemented by reference TRBV7-2 and TRBJ1-3, the full variable domain reads GAGVSQSPSNKVTEKGKDVELRCDPISGHTALYWYRQSLGQGLEFLIYFQGNSAPDKSGLPSDRFSAERTGGSVSTLTIQRTQQEDSAVYLCASSLESSGNTIYFGEGSWLTVV.

The J gene is TRBJ1-5, the V gene TRBV2; D not certain. The V end was cut by 0 bases, the J end by 5 bases, with 8 bases between. From germline, CDR1 is SNHLY and CDR2 FYNNEI. The length of the CDR3 is 14 residues. CDR3 protein: CASSEALPDQPQHF. The CDR3 DNA is TGTGCCAGCAGTGAAGCGCTTCCGGATCAGCCCCAGCATTTT.

This clone appeared once. V and J are TRBV9 and TRBJ2-1; D uncertain. The CDR3 has 12 amino acids. Germline lookup yields CDR1 SGDLS and CDR2 YYNGEE. The V end lost 0 bases, the J end lost 9 bases, and 7 bases lay between the germline ends. The CDR3 nucleotides read TGTGCCAGCAGCGTAGACGACTCTGAGCAGTTCTTC. Translation gives CASSVDDSEQFF.

As regards this clone: Additional DNA sequences in this sample encode the identical CDR3. The V and J genes are TRBV19 and TRBJ2-7, with TRBD2 matching 13 bases. V shed 9 bases, J shed 2 bases, and the junction held 1 base outside the gene matches. The CDR3 loop spans 13 amino acids. Germline CDR1 reads LNHDA; CDR2 reads SQIVND (reference sequence). The CDR3 loop is CASGTSGTYEQYF. Written as DNA, the CDR3 is TGTGCCAGCGGGACTAGCGGGACCTACGAGCAGTACTTC.

CDR3: CAISDVVRATGELFF. CDR3 DNA: TGTGCCATCAGTGATGTAGTACGGGCCACCGGGGAGCTGTTTTTT. This chain uses TRBV10-3 with TRBJ2-2, with D unclear. The CDR3 is 15 amino acids. Germline V lookup: CDR1 ENHRY, CDR2 SYGVKD. The ends were cut back, 3 bases at V and 4 bases at J, with 12 bases in the middle.

The chain has TRBV11-2 and TRBJ2-7; 10 nucleotides align to TRBD2. V lost 5 bases and J lost 7; bases outside the gene matches: 14. CDR1 and CDR2 (germline): SGHAT, FQNNGV. The CDR3 spans 16 residues. The CDR3 DNA follows: TGTGCCAGCAGCCTCGAGGGGCTAGCGGGAGTTTATGAGCAGTACTTC. This codes for CASSLEGLAGVYEQYF.

This clone was seen only a few times. V is TRBV28 and J is TRBJ2-1; TRBD1 is a possible D gene (5 bases). This CDR3 spans 16 amino acids. The germline CDR1 and CDR2 sequences are MDHEN and SYDVKM. The V end was cut by 10 bases, the J end by 3 bases, with 22 bases between. CDR3 coding DNA: TGTGCCACCCTTGGTCGTACAGGAAGGCGCTACAATGAGCAGTTCTTC. This sequence encodes CATLGRTGRRYNEQFF. The full variable domain, rest sourced from reference TRBV28 and TRBJ2-1, is DVKVTQSSRYLVKRTGEKVFLECVQDMDHENMFWYRQDPGLGLRLIYFSYDVKMKEKGDIPEGYSVSREKKERFSLILESASTNQTSMYLCATLGRTGRRYNEQFFGPGTRLTVL.

This clone was found a few times. The J gene is TRBJ1-2, the V gene TRBV2; a weak D match, TRBD1 (6 bases). CDR1 SNHLY and CDR2 FYNNEI come from the germline V gene. This CDR3 region has 12 residues. V dropped 4 bases and J dropped 8 bases, with 11 bases sitting between them. The CDR3 DNA is TGTGCCAGCAGTGCCTCAGGGGCGGGCTACACCTTC. It yields the protein CASSASGAGYTF.

As for this clone: Compared with germline, one end of the junction differs, possibly owing to a read error. V is TRBV19 and J is TRBJ2-2, with TRBD1 as a possible D gene (5 bases). Germline V gene sequence: CDR1 LNHDA, CDR2 SQIVND (reference sequence). This CDR3 contains 16 residues. This CDR3 reads CASSVTVRPNTGELFF. CDR3 nucleotide sequence: TGTGCCAGTAGTGTGACAGTCCGGCCGAATACCGGGGAGCTGTTTTTT.

This chain links TRBV7-3 with TRBJ2-2; 9 bases map to TRBD1. The length of the CDR3 is 16 residues. Germline CDR1 SGHTA, CDR2 FQGTGA. V lost 3 bases and J lost 6; bases outside the gene matches: 8. The CDR3 loop reads CASSFLGRTGAGELFF. For the CDR3, the DNA is TGTGCCAGCAGCTTCCTAGGACGGACAGGGGCCGGGGAGCTGTTTTTT. The full variable domain, its missing parts supplied by reference TRBV7-3 and TRBJ2-2, is GAGVSQTPSNKVTEKGKYVELRCDPISGHTALYWYRQSLGQGPEFLIYFQGTGAADDSGLPNDRFFAVRPEGSVSTLKIQRTERGDSAVYLCASSFLGRTGAGELFFGEGSRLTVL.

The chain is built from TRBV4-3 and TRBJ1-2; no clear D gene. The CDR3 has 13 amino acids. Looked up from germline, CDR1 is LGHNA and CDR2 is YSLEER. V was pared by 2 bases and J by 8 bases, with 12 bases between. The CDR3 sequence: CASSQSLFRGYTF. In DNA, the CDR3 is TGCGCCAGCAGCCAATCCCTTTTCAGAGGCTACACCTTC.

The sample holds a few counts of this clone. V usage is TRBV7-7 and J usage is TRBJ2-2, with D hard to call. CDR1 and CDR2 (germline): SSHAT, FNYEAQ (reference sequence). V was cut by 5 bases and J by 1 base, with 5 bases left in between. This CDR3 spans 13 amino acids. CDR3 sequence reads: CASSPQNTGELFF. The CDR3 DNA is TGTGCCAGCAGCCCACAGAACACCGGGGAGCTGTTTTTT.

V and J are TRBV6-1 and TRBJ2-7; 10 bases are a match to TRBD2. This CDR3 region has 18 residues. With 4 bases clipped from V and 1 base from J, the junction kept 13 bases outside the gene matches. The germline CDR1 and CDR2 sequences are MNHNS and SASEGT. The CDR3 protein is CASSAYDLTSGESYEQYF. The CDR3 bases are TGTGCCAGCAGTGCTTATGACCTAACTAGCGGGGAGTCCTACGAGCAGTACTTC.

This chain connects TRBV9 to TRBJ2-7, with 7 bases that match TRBD1. With 4 bases clipped from V and 1 base from J, the junction kept 11 bases outside the gene matches. Germline V CDR1 and CDR2: SGDLS, YYNGEE. The CDR3 runs to 16 residues. CDR3 sequence: CASSPQANRGSYEQYF. DNA of the CDR3: TGTGCCAGCAGCCCCCAAGCGAACAGGGGTTCCTACGAGCAGTACTTC. The variable domain in full, completed from reference TRBV9 and TRBJ2-7, reads DSGVTQTPKHLITATGQRVTLRCSPRSGDLSVYWYQQSLDQGLQFLIQYYNGEERAKGNILERFSAQQFPDLHSELNLSSLELGDSALYFCASSPQANRGSYEQYFGPGTRLTVT.

The rearrangement joins TRBV4-1 to TRBJ1-2; D is possibly TRBD1 (5 bases). The germline gives CDR1 MGHRA, CDR2 YSYEKL. The CDR3 is 14 amino acids. The V gene lost 1 base and the J gene lost 6 bases, with 12 bases spanning the gap. CDR3 coding DNA: TGCGCCAGCAGCCAAGGGCCAGGGTGGGATGGCTACACCTTC. Translating it yields CASSQGPGWDGYTF.

The CDR3 here is CASSLDGSNYGYTF. CDR3 nucleotides: TGTGCCAGCTCACTCGACGGGTCTAACTATGGCTACACCTTC. The chain has TRBV18 and TRBJ1-2; D uncertain. This CDR3 has 14 residues. CDR1 is KGHSH and CDR2 is LQKENI in the germline V gene. The V and J ends lost 4 bases and 0 bases respectively, with 9 bases between them.